This TCR beta chain was identified in a study of Graves' ophthalmopathy and Graves' hyperthyroidism. The TCR beta CDR3 regions underwent amplification from RNA transcripts. Second-round multiplex PCR followed a first-round RT-PCR using HTBI primers. TCRdb processed the multiplex PCR reads anew with MiXCR; each CDR3 protein has one entry. The sample lists about 660,000 distinct CDR3 sequences, about 41% occurring once. Moderate-to-severe activity, CAS ≥3, NOSPECS ≥4 and duration under 3 months were recorded for donors with ophthalmopathy. Fresh peripheral blood (approximately 10 ml) yielded the PBMCs. The sample holds many counts of this clonotype. V was shortened by 3 bases and J by 2 bases, with 11 bases between the two germline ends. The CDR3 consists of 14 residues. Germline V lookup: CDR1 LNHDA, CDR2 SQIVND (reference sequence).

The genes are TRBV19 and TRBJ2-7; TRBD1 or TRBD2 may be the D gene (5 bases each). Material: peripheral blood. The receptor was isolated from an adult man with Graves' ophthalmopathy. The CDR3 loop is CASSMRGGTYEQYF. The DNA for the CDR3 is TGTGCCAGTAGTATGAGGGGCGGAACCTACGAGCAGTACTTC.